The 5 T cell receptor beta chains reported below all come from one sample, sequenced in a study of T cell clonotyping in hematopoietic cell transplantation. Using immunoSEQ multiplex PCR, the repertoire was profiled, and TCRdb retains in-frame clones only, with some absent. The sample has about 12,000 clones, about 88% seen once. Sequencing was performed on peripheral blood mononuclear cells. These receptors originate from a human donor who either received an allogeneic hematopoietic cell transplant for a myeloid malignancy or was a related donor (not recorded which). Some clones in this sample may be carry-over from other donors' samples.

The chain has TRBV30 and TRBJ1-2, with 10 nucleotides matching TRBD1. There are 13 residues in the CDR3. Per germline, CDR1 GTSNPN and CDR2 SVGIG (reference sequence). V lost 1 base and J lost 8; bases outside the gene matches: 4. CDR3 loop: CAWSGGQGFGYTF. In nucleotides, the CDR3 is TGTGCCTGGAGTGGGGGACAGGGGTTCGGCTACACCTTC. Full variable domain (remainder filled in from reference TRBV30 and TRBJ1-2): SQTIHQWPATLVQPVGSPLSLECTVEGTSNPNLYWYRQAAGRGLQLLFYSVGIGQISSEVPQNLSASRPQDRQFILSSKKLLLSDSGFYLCAWSGGQGFGYTFGSGTRLTVV.

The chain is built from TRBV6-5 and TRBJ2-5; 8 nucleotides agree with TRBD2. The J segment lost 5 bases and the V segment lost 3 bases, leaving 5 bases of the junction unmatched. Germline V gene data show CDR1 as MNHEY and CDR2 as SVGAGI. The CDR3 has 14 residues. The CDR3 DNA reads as TGTGCCAGCAGTTATGGACTAGCAAGGGAGACCCAGTACTTC. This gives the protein CASSYGLARETQYF.

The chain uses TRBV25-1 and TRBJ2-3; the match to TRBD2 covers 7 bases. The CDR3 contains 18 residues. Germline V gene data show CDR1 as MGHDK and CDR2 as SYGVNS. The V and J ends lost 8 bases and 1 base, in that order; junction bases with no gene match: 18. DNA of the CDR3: TGTGCCAGCGGAAGAGCGGGGTTTGGAACCTCCGGCACAGATACGCAGTATTTT. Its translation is CASGRAGFGTSGTDTQYF.

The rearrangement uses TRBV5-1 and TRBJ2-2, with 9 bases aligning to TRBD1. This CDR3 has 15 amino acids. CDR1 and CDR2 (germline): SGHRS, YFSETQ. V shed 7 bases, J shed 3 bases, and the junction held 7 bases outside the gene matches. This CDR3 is CASGARTGDTGELFF. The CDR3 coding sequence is TGCGCCAGCGGGGCCAGGACAGGGGACACCGGGGAGCTGTTTTTT.

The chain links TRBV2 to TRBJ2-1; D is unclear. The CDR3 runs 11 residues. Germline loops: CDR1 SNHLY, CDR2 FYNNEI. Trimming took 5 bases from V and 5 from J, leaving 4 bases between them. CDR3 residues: CASSYDNEQFF. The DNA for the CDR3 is TGTGCCAGCAGTTACGACAATGAGCAGTTCTTC.